A selection of T cell receptor beta chains follows, all from one sample in a study of blood T cell repertoires in COVID-19. TCRdb's copy holds only in-frame clones and misses some; the assay was immunoSEQ multiplex PCR. There are roughly 150,000 clones in the sample; 82% occur only once, and approximately 18% lies in the top ten. Sequencing was performed on PBMCs or T cells enriched from blood (not recorded which). These receptors all stem from a man aged 55 to 69 who had recovered from COVID-19. Both conserved end residues are part of each CDR3. The D gene is left open where the match is weak. Clone size, where shown, is once, few, many, or a class for clones that have expanded.

V gene	J gene	D gene	clone size	CDR3 protein	CDR3 DNA
TRBV6-6	TRBJ2-7	TRBD1	NA	CASRQGQVTYEQYF	TGTGCCAGCAGGCAAGGACAGGTCACCTACGAGCAGTACTTC
TRBV7-8	TRBJ2-7	TRBD1	NA	CASSQGQTYEQYF	TGTGCCAGCAGCCAGGGACAGACCTACGAGCAGTACTTC
TRBV11-1	TRBJ2-2	TRBD1	NA	CASSLGTGTNTGELFF	TGTGCCAGCAGCTTAGGGACAGGAACGAACACCGGGGAGCTGTTTTTT
TRBV5-1	TRBJ2-6	NA	NA	CASSSAGTMTNVLTF	TGCGCCAGCAGCTCAGCCGGGACAATGACCAACGTCCTGACTTTC
TRBV12-3/TRBV12-4	TRBJ1-5	NA	NA	CASKPYSNQPQHF	TGTGCCAGCAAGCCCTATAGCAATCAGCCCCAGCATTTT
TRBV24-1	TRBJ1-2	NA	once	CATSQGTTYGYTF	TGTGCCACCAGTCAGGGGACTACCTATGGCTACACCTTC
TRBV7-9	TRBJ2-7	TRBD1	NA	CASSTAGGQAYEQYF	TGTGCCAGCAGCACAGCAGGGGGACAAGCCTACGAGCAGTACTTC
TRBV28	TRBJ1-5	TRBD1	NA	CASSSPPPPTGGGQPQHF	TGTGCCAGCAGTTCGCCTCCACCGCCGACAGGGGGCGGACAGCCCCAGCATTTT
TRBV4-2	TRBJ2-3	TRBD2	NA	CASSQDHSSGGTTDTQYF	TGTGCCAGCAGCCAAGATCATTCCAGCGGGGGAACCACAGATACGCAGTATTTT
TRBV9	TRBJ2-7	NA	NA	CASSVAPQTAPYEQYF	TGTGCCAGCAGCGTAGCCCCTCAGACAGCCCCCTACGAGCAGTACTTC
TRBV3-1/TRBV3-2	TRBJ2-4	NA	NA	CASSQPSSFGGLAKNIQYF	TGTGCCAGCAGCCAACCTTCCTCCTTTGGGGGACTAGCCAAAAACATTCAGTACTTC
TRBV19	TRBJ1-2	TRBD1	NA	CASSHWDSNYGYTF	TGTGCCAGTAGTCATTGGGACAGCAATTATGGCTACACCTTC
TRBV5-1	TRBJ2-3	NA	NA	CASSLGPTGRGAQYF	TGCGCCAGCAGCTTGGGCCCCACAGGGAGGGGGGCGCAGTATTTT
TRBV7-9	TRBJ1-6	NA	NA	CASSLVEGSPLHF	TGTGCCAGCAGCTTAGTCGAGGGCTCACCCCTCCACTTT
TRBV29-1	TRBJ1-3	NA	once	CSVLATEKEAGNTIYF	TGCAGCGTTTTGGCCACCGAAAAAGAAGCTGGAAACACCATATATTTT
TRBV6-5	TRBJ1-6	NA	once	CASRLHGGSDSPLHF	TGTGCCAGCAGACTACATGGGGGGTCGGATTCACCCCTCCACTTT
TRBV3-1/TRBV3-2	TRBJ2-1	NA	once	CASSQLVAATNEQFF	TGTGCCAGCAGCCAGTTGGTAGCGGCAACCAATGAGCAGTTCTTC
TRBV18	TRBJ1-2	NA	NA	CASSTKLKHGYGYTF	TGTGCCAGCTCAACTAAGCTAAAACACGGCTATGGCTACACCTTC
TRBV6-5	TRBJ2-5	NA	many	CASSFGETQYF	TGTGCCAGCAGTTTCGGAGAGACCCAGTACTTC